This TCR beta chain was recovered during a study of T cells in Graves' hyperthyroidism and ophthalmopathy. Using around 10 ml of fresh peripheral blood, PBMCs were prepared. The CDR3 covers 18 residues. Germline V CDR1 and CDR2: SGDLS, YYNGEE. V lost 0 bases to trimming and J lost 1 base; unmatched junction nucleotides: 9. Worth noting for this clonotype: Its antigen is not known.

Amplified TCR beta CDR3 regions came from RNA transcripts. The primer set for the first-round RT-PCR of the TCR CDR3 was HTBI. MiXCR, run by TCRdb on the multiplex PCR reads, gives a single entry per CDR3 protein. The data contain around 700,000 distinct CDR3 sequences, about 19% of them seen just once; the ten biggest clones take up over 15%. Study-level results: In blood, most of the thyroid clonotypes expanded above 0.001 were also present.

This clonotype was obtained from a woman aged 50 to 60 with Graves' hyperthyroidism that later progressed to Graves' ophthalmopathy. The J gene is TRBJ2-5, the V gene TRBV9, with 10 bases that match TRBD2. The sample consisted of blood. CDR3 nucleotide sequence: TGTGCCAGCAGCGTAGCTCCGGGAGCGGGGGGGCCCCAAGAGACCCAGTACTTC. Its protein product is CASSVAPGAGGPQETQYF.